These T cell receptor beta chains were read from a single sample in a study of blood T cells in healthy people across ages. TCRdb re-called the 5' RACE reads with MiXCR, one entry per CDR3 protein. The sample has 600,000 to 650,000 distinct CDR3 sequences, about 54% seen once. Sample: blood. The receptor source for this set is a man aged 60-69 years in good health. Both conserved end residues are part of each CDR3. A D gene is named only where the DNA matches it firmly. Not all rows give a size; the values are once, few, many and, for expanded clones, a class.

TGTGCCAGCAGTGACGGGGGGGGGTACACTGAAGCTTTCTTT	CASSDGGGYTEAFF	-	-	TRBV27	14	TRBJ1-1
TGTGCCAGCAGCTACCACGTGATGCCCCAGCATTTT	CASSYHVMPQHF	-	-	TRBV2	12	TRBJ1-5
TGCGCCAGCAGCAACGGACAGGGAATATTGTACGAGCAGTACTTC	CASSNGQGILYEQYF	TRBD1	-	TRBV5-1	15	TRBJ2-7
TGTGCCATCCCCGATTATAGCAATCAGCCCCAGCATTTT	CAIPDYSNQPQHF	-	few	TRBV21-1	13	TRBJ1-5
TGTGCCAGCCGGCCGACAGGAGGGAGGAATGAGCAGTTCTTC	CASRPTGGRNEQFF	-	-	TRBV6-2/TRBV6-3	14	TRBJ2-1
TGTGCCAGCAGCGTAGCGGTGGGGGACTACAATGAGCAGTACTTC	CASSVAVGDYNEQYF	TRBD2	-	TRBV9	15	TRBJ2-7
TGCAGTGCAACCCTGGAGACCCAGTACTTC	CSATLETQYF	-	-	TRBV20-1	10	TRBJ2-5
TGTGCCAGCAGCCCCCCCAGGACAGGCCTTGAGGAGACCCAGTACTTC	CASSPPRTGLEETQYF	TRBD1	-	TRBV3-1	16	TRBJ2-5
TGTGCCAGCAGCCCCCTTGGATTAGCGAAGGACACCGGGGAGCTGTTTTTT	CASSPLGLAKDTGELFF	-	-	TRBV11-2	17	TRBJ2-2
TGTGCCAGCAGCCGGTGGGGCAATCAGCCCCAGCATTTT	CASSRWGNQPQHF	-	-	TRBV12-3/TRBV12-4	13	TRBJ1-5
TGTGCCAGCAGCCGACATGAAAACTCCTACGAGCAGTACTTC	CASSRHENSYEQYF	-	-	TRBV14	14	TRBJ2-7
TGTGCCACCAGGGAGGCAGGGTACAATGAGCAGTTCTTC	CATREAGYNEQFF	-	-	TRBV15	13	TRBJ2-1
TGCAGCGTGGGACAGGGGGGGTTCTATGGCTACACCTTC	CSVGQGGFYGYTF	TRBD1	-	TRBV29-1	13	TRBJ1-2
TGTGCCAGCAGTTTAAGGGGAGGAGCGAAGGCAGATACGCAGTATTTT	CASSLRGGAKADTQYF	-	-	TRBV27	16	TRBJ2-3
TGCAGTGCCGAGATCACAGGGGGCGGTAATCAGCCCCAGCATTTT	CSAEITGGGNQPQHF	TRBD1	-	TRBV20-1	15	TRBJ1-5
TGTGCCAGCAGAGACAAAGGAGACACCATATATTTT	CASRDKGDTIYF	-	-	TRBV6-6	12	TRBJ1-3
TGTGCCAGTGGGGGAAATTCCCGAAATTCACCCCTCCACTTT	CASGGNSRNSPLHF	-	once	TRBV25-1	14	TRBJ1-6
TGTGCCACCAGCAGGGACAGGGTTGACTATGGCTACACCTTC	CATSRDRVDYGYTF	TRBD1	-	TRBV10-3	14	TRBJ1-2
TGTGCCACCAGCAGAGAACAACCTTTTTCTGGGGCCAACGTCCTGACTTTC	CATSREQPFSGANVLTF	-	-	TRBV15	17	TRBJ2-6
TGCAGCGAACGGGCCCACGGACTTGCTACGCAGTATTTT	CSERAHGLATQYF	-	-	TRBV29-1	13	TRBJ2-3
TGTGCCAGCAGTCCCCGGGGTGCGGCCTACGGGCAGTACTTC	CASSPRGAAYGQYF	-	-	TRBV27	14	TRBJ2-7
TGTGCCATCAGTCCCGGAGCCGGACAGGGGGCGATGGCCAAAAACATTCAGTACTTC	CAISPGAGQGAMAKNIQYF	TRBD1	once	TRBV10-3	19	TRBJ2-4
TGTGCCAGCAGCTTAGACGGACAGTACAATGAGCAGTTCTTC	CASSLDGQYNEQFF	-	many	TRBV11-2	14	TRBJ2-1
TGTGCCAGCACCCTTTGGGCGGAGGAGACCCAGTACTTC	CASTLWAEETQYF	-	-	TRBV2	13	TRBJ2-5
TGTGCCACCAGCAGCGGACTAGCGGGCGTGAACACCGGGGAGCTGTTTTTT	CATSSGLAGVNTGELFF	TRBD2	-	TRBV15	17	TRBJ2-2
TGTGCCAGCAGCAAGGGGGGAGGGTATAACACTGAAGCTTTCTTT	CASSKGGGYNTEAFF	-	-	TRBV27	15	TRBJ1-1